This TCR beta chain was profiled in a study of T-cell reconstitution after alpha-beta-depleted transplantation in children. Preparing the TCRbeta library involved the use of unique molecular identifiers. Using its own MiXCR run on the PCR reads, TCRdb lists one record per CDR3 protein. The sample contains 200,000 to 300,000 distinct CDR3 sequences, about 12% of which appear only once. In this sample, this clonotype turned up many times. Trimming removed 1 base at V and 3 bases at J, with 10 bases between. CDR1 and CDR2 from the germline V gene are MDHEN and SYDVKM. The CDR3 runs to 14 residues. V usage is TRBV28 and J usage is TRBJ2-7, with D hard to call. The source is a human donor who donated a stem cell graft to a child with acute lymphoblastic leukemia. The material sequenced was PBMCs from the stem cell graft donor, taken from the stem cell graft. Here the CDR3 reads CASSLSGRNYEQYF. As DNA, the CDR3 is TGTGCCAGCAGTTTATCAGGAAGGAACTACGAGCAGTACTTC.